This T cell receptor (beta chain) was identified during a study of early T cells in non-severe SARS-CoV-2 infection. A few counts support this clonotype. CDR1 and CDR2 (germline): SGHNT, YENEEA. CDR3 length: 13 residues. V was pared by 0 bases and J by 6 bases, with 5 bases between. Unique molecular identifiers (one per individual cDNA molecule) were attached. Using its own MiXCR run on the 5' RACE reads, TCRdb lists one record per CDR3 protein. The sample consists of tens of thousands of distinct CDR3 sequences, 23% of them appearing once. The source of this sequence is an adult who was a healthcare worker with PCR-confirmed SARS-CoV-2 infection or an uninfected control (not recorded which). The sequences come from whole blood, collected at baseline. The gene calls are TRBV11-3 and TRBJ2-2; unclear D gene. In DNA form, the CDR3 reads TGTGCCAGCAGCTTAGATGGACCCGGGGAGCTGTTTTTT. Protein: CASSLDGPGELFF.